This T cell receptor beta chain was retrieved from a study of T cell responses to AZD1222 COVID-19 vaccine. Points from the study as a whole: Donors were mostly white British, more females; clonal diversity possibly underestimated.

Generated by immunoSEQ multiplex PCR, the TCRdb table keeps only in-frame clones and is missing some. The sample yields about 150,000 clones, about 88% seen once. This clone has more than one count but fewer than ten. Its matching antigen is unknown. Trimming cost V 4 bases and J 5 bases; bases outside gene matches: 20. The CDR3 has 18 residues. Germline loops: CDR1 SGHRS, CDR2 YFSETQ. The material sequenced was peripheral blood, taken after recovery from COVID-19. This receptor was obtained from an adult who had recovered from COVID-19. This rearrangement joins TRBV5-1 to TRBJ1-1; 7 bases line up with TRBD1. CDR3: CASSRPPGTAPPRTEAFF. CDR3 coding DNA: TGCGCCAGCAGCCGACCTCCCGGGACAGCACCCCCTCGGACTGAAGCTTTCTTT.